These 18 T cell receptor beta chains were all obtained from the same sample, sequenced in a study of T-cell reconstitution after alpha-beta-depleted transplantation in children. Unique molecular identifiers were built into the TCRbeta library. TCRdb fed the PCR reads into MiXCR, producing one record per CDR3 protein. The table has 530,000 or so distinct CDR3 sequences, roughly a quarter seen once. Sequencing was performed on PBMCs, taken before TCRalphabeta/CD19-depleted stem cell transplant. The receptors come from a boy under three years old with Wiskott-Aldrich syndrome, due to receive a stem cell transplant.

The V call is TRBV29-1, the J call TRBJ2-1, with D unresolved. Trimming took 6 bases from V and 12 from J, leaving 12 bases between them. The CDR3 is 10 amino acids. Germline CDR1 reads SQVTM; CDR2 reads ANQGSEA. CDR3 coding DNA: TGCAGCGTAGATCCGGGTCGGCAGTTCTTC. Translating it yields CSVDPGRQFF.

The chain combines TRBV5-1 with TRBJ2-7; 9 nucleotides line up with TRBD2. The germline V gene has CDR1 SGHRS and CDR2 YFSETQ. CDR3 length: 14 residues. Unmatched junction bases numbered 4, after V lost 0 bases and J lost 6 bases. The CDR3 protein is CASSLAVSGSEQYF. The DNA for the CDR3 is TGCGCCAGCAGCTTGGCCGTTAGCGGGAGCGAGCAGTACTTC.

The chain uses TRBV29-1 and TRBJ2-2; 9 bases match TRBD2. This CDR3 is built from 14 residues. Trimming removed 4 bases from V and 6 bases from J; junction bases left unmatched: 6. Per the germline V gene, CDR1 is SQVTM and CDR2 is ANQGSEA. The CDR3 region is CSVVLAGGPGELFF. The CDR3 DNA follows: TGCAGCGTTGTATTGGCGGGAGGGCCCGGGGAGCTGTTTTTT.

This clonotype was counted between two and nine times. This chain's CDR3 is CASSLREDKTGELFF. The DNA for the CDR3 is TGTGCCAGCAGCCTCCGGGAGGACAAGACCGGGGAGCTGTTTTTT. The rearrangement links TRBV7-9 to TRBJ2-2; 7 bases are shared with TRBD2. This CDR3 spans 15 amino acids. The ends lost 5 bases at V and 5 bases at J; junction bases unmatched: 8. Germline V gene sequence: CDR1 SEHNR, CDR2 FQNEAQ (reference sequence). The full variable domain, rest sourced from reference TRBV7-9 and TRBJ2-2, is DTGVSQNPRHKITKRGQNVTFRCDPISEHNRLYWYRQTLGQGPEFLTYFQNEAQLEKSRLLSDRFSAERPKGSFSTLEIQRTEQGDSAMYLCASSLREDKTGELFFGEGSRLTVL.

The chain carries TRBV7-8 and TRBJ2-1; TRBD1 might be the D (5 bases). Trimming shortened V by 1 base and J by 2 bases, and 9 bases separated the two germline ends. This CDR3 region has 15 residues. Germline lookup yields CDR1 SGHVS and CDR2 FQNEAQ. This CDR3 is CASSLGQPTYNEQFF. CDR3 nucleotides: TGTGCCAGCAGCTTAGGACAGCCCACCTACAATGAGCAGTTCTTC.

The CDR3, as DNA: TGTGCCAGCAGTCCCTTAGCGGGCCTGGGCACAGATACGCAGTATTTT. Its translation: CASSPLAGLGTDTQYF. V is TRBV28 and J is TRBJ2-3; 7 nucleotides match TRBD2. Germline assignment: CDR1 MDHEN and CDR2 SYDVKM. The length of the CDR3 is 16 residues. The V segment lost 5 bases and the J segment 1 base; nucleotides outside the gene matches: 9.

This chain joins TRBV25-1 and TRBJ2-1; 8 bases line up with TRBD2. This CDR3 has 15 residues. Germline loops: CDR1 MGHDK, CDR2 SYGVNS. The V segment lost 3 bases and the J segment 6 bases; nucleotides outside the gene matches: 7. CDR3 residues: CASSDGIAGTNEQFF. Written as DNA, the CDR3 is TGTGCCAGCAGTGATGGTATAGCGGGAACCAATGAGCAGTTCTTC.

This clonotype was picked up a small number of times. The V gene is TRBV20-1, the J gene TRBJ1-5; 9 nucleotides align to TRBD1. Germline loops: CDR1 DFQATT, CDR2 SNEGSKA (reference sequence). This CDR3 contains 14 residues. Trimming cost V 5 bases and J 1 base; bases outside gene matches: 3. CDR3 sequence reads: CSAPTGGSNQPQHF. As DNA, the CDR3 is TGCAGTGCTCCGACAGGGGGAAGCAATCAGCCCCAGCATTTT.

The chain couples TRBV5-1 to TRBJ2-1; 10 nucleotides match TRBD1. J gave up 9 bases and V 4 bases, and 7 bases lay outside the gene matches. Germline CDR1 is SGHRS and CDR2 is YFSETQ. The CDR3 runs 14 residues. CDR3 DNA sequence: TGCGCCAGCAGCCGACCGACAGGGGGCACTGAGCAGTTCTTC. This translates into CASSRPTGGTEQFF.

V and J are TRBV20-1 and TRBJ2-7; 14 bases agree with TRBD2. Trimming cost V 1 base and J 0 bases; bases outside gene matches: 5. There are 17 residues in the CDR3. Looked up from germline, CDR1 is DFQATT and CDR2 is SNEGSKA (reference sequence). CDR3 sequence reads: CSARGGLAGVSSYEQYF. CDR3 in DNA: TGCAGTGCTAGAGGGGGACTAGCGGGAGTTTCCTCCTACGAGCAGTACTTC.

V usage is TRBV12-3 or TRBV12-4 and J usage is TRBJ2-1; D ambiguous. V was clipped by 3 bases and J by 3 bases, with 3 bases between them. CDR3 size: 12 residues. The CDR3, as DNA: TGTGCCAGCAGTTTCCTCTACAATGAGCAGTTCTTC. It yields the protein CASSFLYNEQFF.

The CDR3 DNA reads as TGCAGCGTGGATCGAGGGGGACAGGGAAGTTTGGATGAGCAGTTCTTC. Protein product: CSVDRGGQGSLDEQFF. The rearrangement links TRBV29-1 to TRBJ2-1, with TRBD1 matching 9 bases. CDR1 is SQVTM, CDR2 ANQGSEA, per germline. The CDR3 loop spans 16 amino acids. V was clipped by 6 bases and J by 8 bases; unmatched bases: 17.

The genes are TRBV20-1 and TRBJ2-1, with a possible D match to TRBD2 (5 bases). With 2 bases removed from V and 0 bases from J, the gap between germline ends came to 8 bases. This CDR3 spans 14 amino acids. Germline assignment: CDR1 DFQATT and CDR2 SNEGSKA (reference sequence). The CDR3 DNA sequence: TGCAGTGCTAGACGGACTGACTCCTACAATGAGCAGTTCTTC. It codes for CSARRTDSYNEQFF.

This clonotype has more than one count but fewer than ten. This chain uses TRBV5-1 with TRBJ1-6, with 12 nucleotides matching TRBD1. The junction had 3 bases not matched to a gene; V was cut back by 0 bases and J by 8 bases. Germline V gene sequence: CDR1 SGHRS, CDR2 YFSETQ. The CDR3 runs to 16 residues. The CDR3 protein is CASSLEGQGAYSPLHF. The CDR3 DNA sequence: TGCGCCAGCAGCTTGGAGGGACAGGGGGCTTATTCACCCCTCCACTTT.

This clonotype came up a few times. This chain uses TRBV11-2 with TRBJ1-5; D call uncertain. In germline, CDR1 is SGHAT, CDR2 FQNNGV. This CDR3 comprises 15 residues. Trimming shortened V by 5 bases and J by 0 bases, and 11 bases separated the two germline ends. CDR3 nucleotide sequence: TGTGCCAGCAGCCGTAGTTGGGGTAGCAATCAGCCCCAGCATTTT. Its protein product is CASSRSWGSNQPQHF.

This clonotype appeared a few times. This chain joins TRBV20-1 and TRBJ1-2, with 10 positions matching TRBD1. V lost 6 bases, J lost 0 bases, and 4 bases stayed unmatched. Germline V lookup: CDR1 DFQATT, CDR2 SNEGSKA (reference sequence). There are 14 residues in the CDR3. The CDR3 DNA sequence: TGCAGTGCACCCGGGACAGGGGCTAACTATGGCTACACCTTC. This gives the protein CSAPGTGANYGYTF.

This clonotype was picked up a small number of times. The chain couples TRBV20-1 to TRBJ1-2, with a weak D call TRBD1 (5 bases). The CDR3 sequence is 12 residues long. Trimming cost V 3 bases and J 8 bases, with 13 bases left between them. The germline gives CDR1 DFQATT, CDR2 SNEGSKA (reference sequence). The CDR3, as DNA: TGCAGTGCTAGTGTGGGACGTCGGGGCTACACCTTC. This translates into CSASVGRRGYTF.

The chain combines TRBV15 with TRBJ1-5; TRBD1 is a possible D gene (6 bases). Germline V gives CDR1 LNHNV, CDR2 YYDKDF (reference sequence). CDR3 length: 14 residues. V was trimmed by 5 bases and J by 5 bases, leaving 13 bases between them. The CDR3 sequence: CATSGGQPDQPQHF. The CDR3 coding sequence is TGTGCCACCAGCGGCGGACAGCCAGATCAGCCCCAGCATTTT.